This is a list of T cell receptor beta chains from one sample in a study of blood T cell repertoires in COVID-19. Profiled with immunoSEQ multiplex PCR; TCRdb holds only in-frame clones, not every one. The table records around 400,000 clones, roughly 90% of them present only once. Specimen: PBMCs or T cells enriched from blood (not recorded which). These receptors came from a woman in her 30s who had recovered from COVID-19. The CDR3 runs from the conserved cysteine through the conserved F or W. The order of the fields is CDR3 DNA, CDR3 protein, J gene, clone size, V gene, D gene. D genes are given only for firm matches. Size tells how often a clone was seen (once, few, many) or the class of an expanded clone, and some rows leave it out.

cdr3_nt: TGTGCCAGCAGTAACAGGGGAAAGGGTGGCTACACCTTC
cdr3_aa: CASSNRGKGGYTF
j_call: TRBJ1-2
clone_size: -
v_call: TRBV27
d_call: TRBD1

cdr3_nt: TGTGCCAGCAGAAGTCTTCAAGGGACAACATATGGGGGCTACACCTTC
cdr3_aa: CASRSLQGTTYGGYTF
j_call: TRBJ1-2
clone_size: -
v_call: TRBV28
d_call: -

cdr3_nt: TGTGCCACCAGTGAGAGAAGCCAAGAGCAGTTCTTC
cdr3_aa: CATSERSQEQFF
j_call: TRBJ2-1
clone_size: -
v_call: TRBV24-1
d_call: -

cdr3_nt: TGTGCCAGCAGCCAACAGGGCCAAGCCTACGAGCAGTACTTC
cdr3_aa: CASSQQGQAYEQYF
j_call: TRBJ2-7
clone_size: once
v_call: TRBV3-1/TRBV3-2
d_call: -

cdr3_nt: TGCGCCAGCAGCAAGCCCGGGACAGGCGAATCTAACTATGGCTACACCTTC
cdr3_aa: CASSKPGTGESNYGYTF
j_call: TRBJ1-2
clone_size: -
v_call: TRBV4-1
d_call: TRBD1

cdr3_nt: TGCGCCAGCAGCACAACCCCCGGGGGAAGCTCCTACGAGCAGTACTTC
cdr3_aa: CASSTTPGGSSYEQYF
j_call: TRBJ2-7
clone_size: -
v_call: TRBV4-1
d_call: -

cdr3_nt: TGCGCCAGCAGCCAACCTATGCAAAATAATTCACCCCTCCACTTT
cdr3_aa: CASSQPMQNNSPLHF
j_call: TRBJ1-6
clone_size: -
v_call: TRBV4-1
d_call: -

cdr3_nt: TGTGCCTGGAGTACTTCGGGACTGTCCTATGGCTACACCTTC
cdr3_aa: CAWSTSGLSYGYTF
j_call: TRBJ1-2
clone_size: -
v_call: TRBV30
d_call: -

cdr3_nt: TGCGCCAGCAGCTTGGGGCAGTCTAACTATGGCTACACCTTC
cdr3_aa: CASSLGQSNYGYTF
j_call: TRBJ1-2
clone_size: -
v_call: TRBV5-1
d_call: -

cdr3_nt: TGTGCCAGCAGCCTTAGCGGGAGGGTATCAGAGACCCAGTACTTC
cdr3_aa: CASSLSGRVSETQYF
j_call: TRBJ2-5
clone_size: -
v_call: TRBV11-2
d_call: TRBD2

cdr3_nt: TGTGCCAGCAGTGAAAGGGCGGGGGGGGAGCTGTTTTTT
cdr3_aa: CASSERAGGELFF
j_call: TRBJ2-2
clone_size: -
v_call: TRBV6-1
d_call: -

cdr3_nt: TGTGCCAGCAGCGTTAGATCTACGGGATACTCCTACGAGCAGTACTTC
cdr3_aa: CASSVRSTGYSYEQYF
j_call: TRBJ2-7
clone_size: -
v_call: TRBV11-2
d_call: -